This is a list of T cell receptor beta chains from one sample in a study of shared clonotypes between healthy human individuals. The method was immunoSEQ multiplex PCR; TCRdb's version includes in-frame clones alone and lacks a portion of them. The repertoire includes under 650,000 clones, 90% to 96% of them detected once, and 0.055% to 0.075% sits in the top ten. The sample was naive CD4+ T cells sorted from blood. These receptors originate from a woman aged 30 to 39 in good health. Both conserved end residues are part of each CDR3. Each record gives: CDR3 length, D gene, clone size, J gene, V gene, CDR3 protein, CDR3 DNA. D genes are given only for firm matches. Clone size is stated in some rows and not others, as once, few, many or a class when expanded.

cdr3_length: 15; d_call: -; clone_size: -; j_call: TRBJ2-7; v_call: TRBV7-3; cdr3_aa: CASRPRDPTAYEQYF; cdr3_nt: TGTGCCAGCAGACCACGGGACCCTACCGCGTACGAGCAGTACTTC
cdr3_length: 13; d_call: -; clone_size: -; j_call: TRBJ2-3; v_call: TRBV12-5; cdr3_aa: CASGLGLTDTQYF; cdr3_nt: TGTGCTAGTGGTTTGGGACTGACAGATACGCAGTATTTT
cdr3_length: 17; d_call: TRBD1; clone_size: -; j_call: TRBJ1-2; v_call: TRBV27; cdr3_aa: CASSSQGAGQTNYGYTF; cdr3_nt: TGTGCCAGCAGTTCCCAGGGAGCGGGACAGACTAACTATGGCTACACCTTC
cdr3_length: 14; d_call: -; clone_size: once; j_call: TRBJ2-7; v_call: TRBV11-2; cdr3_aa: CASSLPDWPYEQYF; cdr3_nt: TGTGCCAGCAGCTTGCCGGACTGGCCCTACGAGCAGTACTTC
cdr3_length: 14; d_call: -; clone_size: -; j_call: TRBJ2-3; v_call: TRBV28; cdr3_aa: CASSLFLEARAQYF; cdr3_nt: TGTGCCAGCAGCCTGTTCCTGGAGGCCCGGGCGCAGTATTTT
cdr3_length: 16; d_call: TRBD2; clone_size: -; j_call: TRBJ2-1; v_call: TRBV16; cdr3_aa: CASSQGRTSGHNEQFF; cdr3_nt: TGTGCCAGCAGCCAAGGGCGGACTAGCGGCCACAATGAGCAGTTCTTC
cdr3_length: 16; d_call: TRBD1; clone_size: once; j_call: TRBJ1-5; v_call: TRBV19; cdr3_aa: CASSIRDRGRNQPQHF; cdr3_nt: TGTGCCAGTAGTATAAGGGACAGGGGGCGGAATCAGCCCCAGCATTTT
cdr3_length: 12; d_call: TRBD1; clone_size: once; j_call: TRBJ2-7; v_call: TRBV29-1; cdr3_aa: CSVRTGDGEQYF; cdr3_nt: TGCAGCGTGCGCACAGGGGACGGCGAGCAGTACTTC
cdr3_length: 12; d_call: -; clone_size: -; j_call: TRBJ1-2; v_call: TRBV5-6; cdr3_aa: CASSLDGGGYTF; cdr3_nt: TGTGCCAGCAGCTTGGACGGTGGGGGCTACACCTTC
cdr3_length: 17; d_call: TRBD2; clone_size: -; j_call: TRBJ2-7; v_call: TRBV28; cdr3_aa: CASSYTPGVRGVYEQYF; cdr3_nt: TGTGCCAGCAGTTACACCCCTGGTGTTCGGGGGGTCTACGAGCAGTACTTC
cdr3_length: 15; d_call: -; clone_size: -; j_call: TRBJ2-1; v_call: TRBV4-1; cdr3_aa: CASSQEVLANNEQFF; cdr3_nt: TGCGCCAGCAGCCAAGAAGTGTTAGCCAACAATGAGCAGTTCTTC
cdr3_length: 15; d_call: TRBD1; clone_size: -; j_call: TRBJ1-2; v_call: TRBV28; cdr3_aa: CASSLPGTGYYGYTF; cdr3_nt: TGTGCCAGCAGTTTGCCCGGGACAGGGTACTATGGCTACACCTTC
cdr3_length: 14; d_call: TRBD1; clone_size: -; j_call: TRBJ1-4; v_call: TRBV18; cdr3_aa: CASSLGTADEKLFF; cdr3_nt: TGTGCCAGCTCACTTGGGACAGCCGATGAAAAACTGTTTTTT
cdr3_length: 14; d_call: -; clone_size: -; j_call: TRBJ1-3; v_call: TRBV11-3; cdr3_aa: CASSARAGGNTIYF; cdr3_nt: TGTGCCAGCAGCGCACGCGCGGGTGGAAACACCATATATTTT
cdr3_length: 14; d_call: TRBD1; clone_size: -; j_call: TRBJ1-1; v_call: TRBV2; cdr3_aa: CASIRDRGRTEAFF; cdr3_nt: TGTGCCAGCATTCGAGACAGGGGGCGAACTGAAGCTTTCTTT
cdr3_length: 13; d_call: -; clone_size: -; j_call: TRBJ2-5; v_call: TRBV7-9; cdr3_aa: CASSVQGQETQYF; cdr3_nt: TGTGCCAGCAGCGTACAGGGCCAAGAGACCCAGTACTTC
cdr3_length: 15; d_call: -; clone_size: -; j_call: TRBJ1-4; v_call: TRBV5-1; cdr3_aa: CASSFNEGRGEKLFF; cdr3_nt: TGCGCCAGCAGCTTTAATGAGGGTCGTGGTGAAAAACTGTTTTTT
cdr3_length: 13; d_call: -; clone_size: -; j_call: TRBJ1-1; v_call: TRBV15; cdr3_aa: CATSSGQNTEAFF; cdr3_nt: TGTGCCACCAGCAGTGGACAGAACACTGAAGCTTTCTTT
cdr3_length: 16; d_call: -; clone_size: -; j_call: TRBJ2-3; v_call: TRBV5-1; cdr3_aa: CASSLGTASSTDTQYF; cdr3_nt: TGCGCCAGCAGCTTGGGAACAGCCTCTAGCACAGATACGCAGTATTTT
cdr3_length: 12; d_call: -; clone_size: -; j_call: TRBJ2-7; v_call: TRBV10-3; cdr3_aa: CAIRDTSYEQYF; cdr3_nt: TGTGCCATCAGGGACACATCCTACGAGCAGTACTTC
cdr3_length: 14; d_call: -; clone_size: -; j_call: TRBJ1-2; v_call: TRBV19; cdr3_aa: CASSMAGDPPGYTF; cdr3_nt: TGTGCCAGTAGTATGGCGGGGGACCCCCCTGGCTACACCTTC
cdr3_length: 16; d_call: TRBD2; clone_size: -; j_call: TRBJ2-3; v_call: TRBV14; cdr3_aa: CASSQVAGGSTDTQYF; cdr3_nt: TGTGCCAGCAGCCAAGTCGCGGGAGGGTCCACAGATACGCAGTATTTT
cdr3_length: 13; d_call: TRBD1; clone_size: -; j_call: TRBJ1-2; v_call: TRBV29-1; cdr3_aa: CSVGVDRGYGYTF; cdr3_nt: TGCAGCGTTGGGGTCGACAGGGGCTATGGCTACACCTTC
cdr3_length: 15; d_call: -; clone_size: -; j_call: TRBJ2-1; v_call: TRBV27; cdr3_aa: CASSRAQSSYNEQFF; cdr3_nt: TGTGCCAGCAGTCGGGCCCAGAGCTCCTACAATGAGCAGTTCTTC
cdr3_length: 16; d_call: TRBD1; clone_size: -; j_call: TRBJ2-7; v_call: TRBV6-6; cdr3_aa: CASRSTGTGDLDEQYF; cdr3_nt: TGTGCCAGCAGGAGTACCGGGACAGGGGACCTGGACGAGCAGTACTTC
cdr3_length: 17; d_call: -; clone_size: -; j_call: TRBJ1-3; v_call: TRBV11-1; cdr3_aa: CASSLRFIRDIGNTIYF; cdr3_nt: TGTGCCAGCAGCTTACGTTTTATCCGGGACATCGGAAACACCATATATTTT
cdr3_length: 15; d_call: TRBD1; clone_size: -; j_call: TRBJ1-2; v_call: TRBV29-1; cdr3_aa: CSAKVQGQMEGGYTF; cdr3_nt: TGCAGCGCCAAGGTTCAGGGACAGATGGAGGGAGGCTACACCTTC
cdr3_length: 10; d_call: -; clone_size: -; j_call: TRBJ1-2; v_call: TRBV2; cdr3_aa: CASSEALRIF; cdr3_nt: TGTGCCAGCAGTGAAGCGCTTCGGATCTTC
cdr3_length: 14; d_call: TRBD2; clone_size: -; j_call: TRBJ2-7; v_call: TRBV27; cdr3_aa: CASSLMTSGDEQYF; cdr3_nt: TGTGCCAGCAGTTTAATGACTAGCGGGGACGAGCAGTACTTC
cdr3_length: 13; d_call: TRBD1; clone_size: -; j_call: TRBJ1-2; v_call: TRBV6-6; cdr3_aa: CASSYTGQGRYTF; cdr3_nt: TGTGCCAGCAGTTACACGGGACAGGGGCGCTACACCTTC
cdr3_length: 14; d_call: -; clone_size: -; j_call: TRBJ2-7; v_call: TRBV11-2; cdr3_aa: CASSLVGEGYEQYF; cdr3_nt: TGTGCCAGCAGCTTAGTGGGAGAGGGCTACGAGCAGTACTTC
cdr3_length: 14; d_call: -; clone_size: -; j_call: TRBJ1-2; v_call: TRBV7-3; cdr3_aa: CASSPDLGPYGYTF; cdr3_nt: TGTGCCAGCAGCCCGGACTTGGGCCCCTATGGCTACACCTTC
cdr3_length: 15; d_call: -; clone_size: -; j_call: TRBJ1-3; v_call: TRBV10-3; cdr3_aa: CAISESATSGNTIYF; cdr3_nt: TGTGCCATCAGTGAGTCTGCCACCTCTGGAAACACCATATATTTT
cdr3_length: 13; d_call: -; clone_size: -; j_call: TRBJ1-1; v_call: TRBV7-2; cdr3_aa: CASSLARPLGAFF; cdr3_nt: TGTGCCAGCAGCTTAGCGCGGCCGCTAGGAGCTTTCTTT
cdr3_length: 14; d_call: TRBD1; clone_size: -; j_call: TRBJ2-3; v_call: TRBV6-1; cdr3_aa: CASSPGQGTDTQYF; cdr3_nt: TGTGCCAGCAGCCCAGGACAGGGAACAGATACGCAGTATTTT
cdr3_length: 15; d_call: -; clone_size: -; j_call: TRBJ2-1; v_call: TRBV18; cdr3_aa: CASSPGDLSDNEQFF; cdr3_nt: TGTGCCAGCTCACCTGGGGACTTATCCGACAATGAGCAGTTCTTC
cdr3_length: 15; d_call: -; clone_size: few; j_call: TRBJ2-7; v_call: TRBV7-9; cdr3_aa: CASSLGAAAVGEQYF; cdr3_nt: TGTGCCAGCAGCTTAGGGGCGGCAGCGGTGGGGGAGCAGTACTTC
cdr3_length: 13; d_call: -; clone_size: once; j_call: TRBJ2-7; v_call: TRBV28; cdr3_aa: CASSFLSPDEQYF; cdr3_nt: TGTGCCAGCAGTTTTCTTAGCCCAGACGAGCAGTACTTC
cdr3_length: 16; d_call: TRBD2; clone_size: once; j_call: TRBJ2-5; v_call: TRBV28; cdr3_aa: CASSTSGSETFETQYF; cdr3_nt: TGTGCCAGCAGTACTAGCGGGAGTGAGACGTTCGAGACCCAGTACTTC